One T cell receptor beta chain is described in this entry. This CDR3 has 15 residues. Looked up from germline, CDR1 is MNHEY and CDR2 is SMNVEV (reference sequence). The V and J ends lost 6 bases and 3 bases respectively, with 14 bases between them. The entry originates in a study of blood T cell repertoires in COVID-19. Across the whole study: The samples span acute and convalescent COVID-19 from the United States, Italy and Spain.

As handled by the study authors: Amplification from reference gene primers served as the basis for estimated nucleated cell counts. The assay was immunoSEQ multiplex PCR, and TCRdb's table has in-frame clones only and misses some. That table is the source of V, J and clone size, and D and trimming were worked out from the DNA. The profile covers about 76,000 clones, with around 74% appearing a single time and approximately 21% taken by the ten largest. Sequenced material: peripheral blood. The source of this sequence is a man between 65 and 85 years old with acute or convalescent COVID-19. The chain carries TRBV27 and TRBJ1-4; possibly TRBD1 for D (6 bases). In nucleotides, the CDR3 is TGTGCCAGCAGCGAAAGGGGGGGTGCTAATGAAAAACTGTTTTTT. It encodes CASSERGGANEKLFF.